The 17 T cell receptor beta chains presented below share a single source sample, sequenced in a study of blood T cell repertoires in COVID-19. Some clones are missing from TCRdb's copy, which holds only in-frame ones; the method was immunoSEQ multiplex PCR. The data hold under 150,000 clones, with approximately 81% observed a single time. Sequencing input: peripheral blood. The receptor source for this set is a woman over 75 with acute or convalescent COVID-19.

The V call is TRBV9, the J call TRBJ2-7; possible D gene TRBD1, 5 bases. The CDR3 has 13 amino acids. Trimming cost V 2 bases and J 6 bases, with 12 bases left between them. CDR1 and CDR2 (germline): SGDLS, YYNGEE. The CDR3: CASSVDSGLEQYF. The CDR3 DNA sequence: TGTGCCAGCAGCGTTGATTCAGGGCTCGAGCAGTACTTC.

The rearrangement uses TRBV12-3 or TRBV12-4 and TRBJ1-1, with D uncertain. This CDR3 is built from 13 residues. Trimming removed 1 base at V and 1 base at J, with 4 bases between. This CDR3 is CASSLVQNTEAFF. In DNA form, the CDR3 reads TGTGCCAGCAGTTTAGTACAGAACACTGAAGCTTTCTTT.

Written as DNA, the CDR3 is TGTGCCAGCAGTTACACGGGGTACGGCTACACCTTC. This gives the protein CASSYTGYGYTF. The chain carries TRBV6-2 or TRBV6-3 and TRBJ1-2; D is unclear. The ends were cut back, 2 bases at V and 8 bases at J, with 9 bases in the middle. The CDR3 has 12 amino acids. CDR1 MNHEY and CDR2 SVGEGT come from the germline V gene.

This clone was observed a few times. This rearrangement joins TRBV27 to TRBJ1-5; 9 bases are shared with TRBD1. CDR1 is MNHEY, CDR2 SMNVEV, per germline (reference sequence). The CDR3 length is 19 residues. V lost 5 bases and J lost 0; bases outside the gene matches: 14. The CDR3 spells CASSPTGTGLTHSNQPQHF. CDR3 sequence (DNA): TGTGCCAGCAGTCCAACGGGGACAGGGCTGACTCATAGCAATCAGCCCCAGCATTTT.

CDR3 in amino acids: CASSGTFRRREQYF. The CDR3 bases are TGTGCCAGCAGCGGGACTTTTAGGAGGAGGGAGCAGTACTTC. The chain carries TRBV13 and TRBJ2-7, with D possibly matching TRBD2 (6 bases). The CDR3 is made up of 14 amino acids. Trimming removed 5 bases at V and 7 bases at J, with 18 bases between. From germline, CDR1 is PRHDT and CDR2 FYEKMQ (reference sequence).

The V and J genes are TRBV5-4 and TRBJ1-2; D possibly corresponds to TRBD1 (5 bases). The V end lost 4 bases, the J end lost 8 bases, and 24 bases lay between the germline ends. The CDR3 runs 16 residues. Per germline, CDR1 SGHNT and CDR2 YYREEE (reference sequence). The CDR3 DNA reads TGTGCCAGCAGCCCTGGAGGGTATATCGGCCAGGGAGGCTACACCTTC. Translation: CASSPGGYIGQGGYTF. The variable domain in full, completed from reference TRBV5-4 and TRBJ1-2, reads ETGVTQSPTHLIKTRGQQVTLRCSSQSGHNTVSWYQQALGQGPQFIFQYYREEENGRGNFPPRFSGLQFPNYSSELNVNALELDDSALYLCASSPGGYIGQGGYTFGSGTRLTVV.

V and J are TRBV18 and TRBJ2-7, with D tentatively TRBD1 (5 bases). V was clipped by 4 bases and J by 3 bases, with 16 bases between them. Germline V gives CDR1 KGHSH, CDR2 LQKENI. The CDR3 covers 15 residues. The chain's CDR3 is CASSHDSESFYEQYF. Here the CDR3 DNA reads TGTGCCAGCTCACACGACAGCGAGTCTTTCTACGAGCAGTACTTC.

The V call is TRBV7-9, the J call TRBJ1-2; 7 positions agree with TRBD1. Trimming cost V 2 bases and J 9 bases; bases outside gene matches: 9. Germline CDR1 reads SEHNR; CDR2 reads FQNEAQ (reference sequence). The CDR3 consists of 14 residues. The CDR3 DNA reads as TGTGCCAGCAGCTTATACACGTCCAGGGGGAGCTACACCTTC. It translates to CASSLYTSRGSYTF.

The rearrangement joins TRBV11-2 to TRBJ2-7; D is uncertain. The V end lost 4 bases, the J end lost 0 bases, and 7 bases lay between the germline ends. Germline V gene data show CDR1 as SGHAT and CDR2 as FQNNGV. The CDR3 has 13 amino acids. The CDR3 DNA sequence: TGTGCCAGCAGCTACACACGCTCCTACGAGCAGTACTTC. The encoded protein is CASSYTRSYEQYF.

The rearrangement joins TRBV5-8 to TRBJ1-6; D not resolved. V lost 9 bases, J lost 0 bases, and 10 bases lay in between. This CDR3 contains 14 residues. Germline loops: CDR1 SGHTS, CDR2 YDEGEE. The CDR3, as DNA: TGTGCCAACCAACGGGGCTCCTATAATTCACCCCTCCACTTT. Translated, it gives CANQRGSYNSPLHF.

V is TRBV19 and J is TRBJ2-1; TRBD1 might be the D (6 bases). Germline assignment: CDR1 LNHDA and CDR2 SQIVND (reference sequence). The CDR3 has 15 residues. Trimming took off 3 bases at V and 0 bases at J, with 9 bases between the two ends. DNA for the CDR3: TGTGCCAGTAGTATTAACAGGGACTCCTACAATGAGCAGTTCTTC. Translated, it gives CASSINRDSYNEQFF.

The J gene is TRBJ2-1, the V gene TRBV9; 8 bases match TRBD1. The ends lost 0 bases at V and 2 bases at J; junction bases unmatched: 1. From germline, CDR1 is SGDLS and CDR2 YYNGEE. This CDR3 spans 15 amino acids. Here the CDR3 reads CASSVGQGPYNEQFF. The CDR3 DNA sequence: TGTGCCAGCAGCGTAGGACAGGGGCCCTACAATGAGCAGTTCTTC. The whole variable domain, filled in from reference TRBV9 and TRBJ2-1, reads DSGVTQTPKHLITATGQRVTLRCSPRSGDLSVYWYQQSLDQGLQFLIQYYNGEERAKGNILERFSAQQFPDLHSELNLSSLELGDSALYFCASSVGQGPYNEQFFGPGTRLTVL.

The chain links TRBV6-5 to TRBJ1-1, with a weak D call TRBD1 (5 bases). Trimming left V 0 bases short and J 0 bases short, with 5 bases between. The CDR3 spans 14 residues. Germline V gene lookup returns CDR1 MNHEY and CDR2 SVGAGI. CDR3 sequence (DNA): TGTGCCAGCAGTTACTCCAGGGTGAACACTGAAGCTTTCTTT. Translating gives CASSYSRVNTEAFF.

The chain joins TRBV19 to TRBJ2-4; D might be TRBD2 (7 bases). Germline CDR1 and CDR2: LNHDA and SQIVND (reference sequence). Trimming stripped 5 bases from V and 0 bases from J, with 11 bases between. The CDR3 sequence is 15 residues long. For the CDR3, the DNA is TGTGCCAGTAGTGCCGGGGGGCTAGCCAAAAACATTCAGTACTTC. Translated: CASSAGGLAKNIQYF.

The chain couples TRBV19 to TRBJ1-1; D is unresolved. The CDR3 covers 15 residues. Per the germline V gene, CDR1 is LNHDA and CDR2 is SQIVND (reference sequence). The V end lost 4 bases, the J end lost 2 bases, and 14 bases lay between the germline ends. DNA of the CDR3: TGTGCCAGTAGTACCCGGGGTACCCCCAACACTGAAGCTTTCTTT. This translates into CASSTRGTPNTEAFF.

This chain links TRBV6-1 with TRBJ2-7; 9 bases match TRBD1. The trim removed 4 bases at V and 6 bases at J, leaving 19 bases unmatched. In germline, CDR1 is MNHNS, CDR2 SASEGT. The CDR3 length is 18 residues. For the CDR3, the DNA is TGTGCCAGCAGTGTAAGTCCCGGGACAGGGTTCCCCTATGGCGAGCAGTACTTC. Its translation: CASSVSPGTGFPYGEQYF.

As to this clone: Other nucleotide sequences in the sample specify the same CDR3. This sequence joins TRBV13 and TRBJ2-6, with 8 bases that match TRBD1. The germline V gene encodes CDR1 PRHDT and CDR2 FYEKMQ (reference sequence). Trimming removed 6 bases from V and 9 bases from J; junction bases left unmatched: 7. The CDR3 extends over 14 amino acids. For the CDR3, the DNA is TGTGCCAGCAGGGTACAGGGGGGAGGCAACGTCCTGACTTTC. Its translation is CASRVQGGGNVLTF.